This TCR beta chain was observed in a study of cytomegalovirus exposure and HLA in healthy donors (dated 2017 in TCRdb). Background on the whole study: According to a later analysis, the 100 to 150 validation repertoires were produced on the same platform as the roughly 700 repertoires of the first cohort. The study aimed to test whether signatures of past pathogen exposure could be identified by cataloging public T cell receptors. Along with the approximately 700-subject first cohort, a separate validation cohort of approximately 110 different subjects was used. High-throughput TCR immunosequencing, statistical association of individual TCRs with disease status, and machine learning were combined to predict cytomegalovirus infection status.

The donors were included in the validation cohort of 130 or so subjects, a group kept apart from the approximately 700-subject first cohort. From its cysteine to its phenylalanine, the CDR3 spans 14 amino acids. Kept here is only the CDR3 DNA, which spans 42 bases and is read in frame from base 1. CDR1 SEHNR and CDR2 FQNEAQ are derived from the germline V gene (reference sequence). V loses 5 bases, J loses 10 bases, and the germline ends lie 18 bases apart. Library method: the immunoSEQ multiplex PCR assay. In the paper's pipeline: A statistical classification framework was built to diagnose cytomegalovirus status from the catalog of TCR beta chain sequences. The source is immuneACCESS, and TCRdb retained only in-frame sequences with V and J called. Part of the clones is not carried over; for the studies checked, unresolved V genes explain less than half of this, and the remainder is unexplained. V, J and clone size reflect that table, while D and trimming were determined from the DNA. The sample data list under 50,000 clones, and 94% of these were observed just once. The top ten hold roughly 7.1% of the sample.

Details on this clone: What antigen it recognizes has not been identified. No per-base quality is available; no much larger clone lies one base away.

General conclusions and limits of the study: Across donors, most TCR sequences were observed very rarely, whereas some public TCRs were present in many individuals. The classifier was reported to diagnose cytomegalovirus status with high specificity and sensitivity in both the original and validation cohorts. The study listed 150 to 200 TCR beta chains as associated with cytomegalovirus. The authors suggested that the approach could potentially be generalized to other disease states and immunological phenotypes. A later analysis had no HLA typing for the validation cohort, so co-occurrence there was scored across all 110 or so repertoires. Subsequent analysis determined that TCRs grouped into clusters in the first cohort also showed a tendency toward co-occurrence across the 120 validation repertoires, and 94% of cluster scores exceeded 0. A few of the identified cytomegalovirus-associated TCR beta chains were confirmed in vitro to be specific for cytomegalovirus antigens.

The sequence was obtained from a woman in her late teens or twenties in good health and CMV-seropositive. The sequenced sample consisted of PBMCs. The chain employs TRBV7-9 and TRBJ2-1, with no confidently assigned D gene. The DNA reads TGTGCCAGCAGCGATAGCCTAAAGCCTCAGGAGCAGTTCTTC. It is translated as CASSDSLKPQEQFF.